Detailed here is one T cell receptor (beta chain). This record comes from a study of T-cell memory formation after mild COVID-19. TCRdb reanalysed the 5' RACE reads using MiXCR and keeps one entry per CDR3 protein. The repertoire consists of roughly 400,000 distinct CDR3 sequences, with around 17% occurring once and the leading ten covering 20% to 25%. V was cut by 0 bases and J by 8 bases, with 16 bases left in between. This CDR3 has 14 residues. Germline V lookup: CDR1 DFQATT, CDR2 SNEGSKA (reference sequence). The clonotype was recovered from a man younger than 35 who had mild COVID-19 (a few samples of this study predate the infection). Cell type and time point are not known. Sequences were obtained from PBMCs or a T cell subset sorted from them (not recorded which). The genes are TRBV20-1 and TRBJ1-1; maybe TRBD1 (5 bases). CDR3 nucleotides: TGCAGTGCTAGAGAAGTCGGGGGTCGGGGAGAAGCTTTCTTT. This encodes CSAREVGGRGEAFF.